This T cell receptor beta chain was retrieved from a study of shared clonotypes between healthy human individuals (dated by TCRdb to between 2020 and 2021). The study in broad terms: Three men and two women, aged 18 to 49 years, made up the cohort. For each donor, CD4 naive and CD4 memory were each given three plates, CD8 naive was given two plates, and CD8 memory was given one plate. To estimate repertoire size and how much clonotypes are shared between individuals, the study performed deep sequencing of blood TCR repertoires from five healthy adults. Different laboratories and diverse techniques were used to prepare libraries and sequence TCR repertoires, to increase sequencing depth and limit assay-specific biases. Per donor, leukapheresis produced somewhere between about 0.94 and 9.5 billion PBMCs.

Spanning cysteine to phenylalanine, the CDR3 consists of 14 amino acids. Here the CDR3 DNA is all that survives: 42 bases in frame from base 1. Trimming at the junction amounts to 4 bases on V and 7 bases on J, and the germline ends lie 14 bases apart. CDR1 is given as MNHEY and CDR2 as SMNVEV, both from the germline V gene (reference sequence). The full study reports these points: Clonotypes shared by all four sorted-subset donors showed higher generation probabilities than non-shared clonotypes. Naive subsets generally had larger estimated clonotype richness than memory subsets. Sharing across a few donors was observed for approximately 5% of naive CD4, over 3% of naive CD8, over 2% of memory CD4, and around 0.44% of memory CD8 clonotypes. Sampling was restricted to blood, and TCR repertoires in tissue are likely to differ from TCR repertoires in blood. Incomplete sequencing was indicated by rarefaction of sorted-subset datasets, despite the large sequencing depth. The small number of donors limited the genetic and exposure-history diversity represented. Based on pairwise subsampling, the degree of clonotype sharing among donors was expected to be affected by sequencing depth.

Donors were healthy HIV-negative adults with no recently reported acute infections or vaccinations. Every donor was a Caucasian adult living in Nashville, Tennessee, USA. Magnetic negative selection was used to enrich CD4+ T cells, after which naive cells were positively selected on CD45RA and the negative fraction became the memory subset. Blood was collected by leukapheresis, and PBMCs were isolated by Ficoll-Histopaque density gradient centrifugation and then cryopreserved in liquid nitrogen vapor phase. Analytical flow cytometry was used to check the purity and quantity of each magnetically sorted T cell population. Genomic DNA was isolated from each sorted fraction and quantified by UV absorbance on a Nanodrop 2000c. Concerning this clone: Its antigen is currently not known. No per-base quality is available; no much larger clone lies one base away.

Using the deep immunoSEQ assay, TCR CDR3 regions were amplified from genomic DNA by multiplex PCR. For each cell subset, the extracted genomic DNA was distributed evenly across all wells of several immunoSEQ 96-well plates, and each plate served as one replicate. Each replicate PCR for sorted subsets received approximately 200 ng genomic DNA, equal to about 29,000 T cell genomes. The purified libraries were quantified using a Qubit 3.0 fluorometer, sized with a Bioanalyzer 2100, and then quantified again using the KAPA Library Quantification kit. Each immunoSEQ 96-well plate was sequenced on its own single-read 150-cycle Illumina NextSeq 550 flow cell. The authors processed their data as follows. Because the immunoSEQ output included only junctional sequences and no quality scores, the filtering could not be the same as the filtering used for full-length reads. Sequences were annotated with PyIR, a Python wrapper for IgBLAST v1.9, and V/J genes and CDR3 were assigned using IMGT germline references. Reads were filtered out if the reads had weak V/J assignments (E-value above 1e-6), no CDR3, stop codons, out-of-frame junctions, or ambiguous translated residues. V3J clonotypes were defined as sequences sharing an identical inferred V gene, J gene, and CDR3 amino acid sequence. To compute the percentage overlap between repertoires, the number of shared unique clonotypes was divided by the size of the smaller repertoire. Three approaches were used to assess repertoire richness: RTK rarefaction, the Chao1 estimator, and Recon v2.1 estimates of unobserved clonotypes. OLGA was used to compute generation probabilities for all TCRbeta clonotypes that the gDNA method yielded from a handful of donors. This is the immuneACCESS table as TCRdb keeps it, with only in-frame sequences that have V and J called. A part of the clones is gone; compared with another copy, unresolved V genes explain less than half, and the rest is unexplained. Clone size and the V and J calls come from that table; the DNA yielded D and trimming. The sample contains 2 million to 2.5 million clones, approximately 93% of them found a single time. The biggest ten clones account for 0.39% of the sample.

This sequence was found in a young man in good health. Some clones in this sample may be carry-over from other donors' samples. The chain couples TRBV27 to TRBJ1-5, with TRBD1 perhaps the D gene, on 5 matching bases. Sample: naive CD4+ T cells from PBMCs. This sample's cell subset or site label indicates: CD45RA+ positively selected. CDR3 region: CASSSMAGWQPQHF. Here is the DNA: TGTGCCAGCAGTTCGATGGCAGGGTGGCAGCCCCAGCATTTT.